This T cell receptor (beta chain) was captured by sequencing in a study of T cell changes during pregnancy in multiple sclerosis (dated by TCRdb to about 2019). Study-wide context: The study examined how the T cell repertoire changed over the course of pregnancy in women with multiple sclerosis.

V and J are trimmed by 3 bases and 8 bases, and the gene matches miss 14 bases of the junction. Including cysteine and phenylalanine, the CDR3 has 16 amino acids. CDR3 DNA is the only sequence kept; it has 48 bases, read in frame from the first base. Via the germline V gene (reference sequence), CDR1 is LNHDA and CDR2 SQIVND. The method behind the library was the immunoSEQ multiplex PCR assay. TCRdb provides this immuneACCESS table in a form limited to in-frame rearrangements. Some clones are lacking; in checked studies, under half of them reflect an unresolved V gene, and why the rest are absent is not known. The sample table records tens of thousands of clones; roughly 91% of these occur just once. The leading ten clones occupy more than 2% of the sample. A remark on this clone: Its antigen is unknown. Base qualities are missing; no much larger clone stands one base away.

Material: peripheral blood, obtained in the second trimester of pregnancy. The rearranged chain carries TRBV19 and TRBJ1-2; TRBD1 matches 8 bases in the middle. The origin of this receptor is a female donor in good health, enrolled as a control in a pregnancy study. CDR3 reads: CASSISPQGAIGGYTF. The nucleotide sequence is given as TGTGCCAGTAGTATTTCGCCTCAGGGGGCGATTGGCGGCTACACCTTC.